The 19 T cell receptor beta chains below were found in one sample sequenced in a study of shared clonotypes between healthy human individuals. The data were produced by immunoSEQ multiplex PCR, yet TCRdb's version contains in-frame clones alone and is incomplete. The sample contains around 1.9 million clones, about 94% of which appear only once. The naive CD8 subset, CD45RO-negative cells positively selected for CCR7, excluded terminally differentiated effector memory CD45RA+ cells. The sample comprised naive CD8+ T cells from PBMCs. The receptors come from a man aged 18 to 29 in good health. Some clones in this sample may be carry-over from other donors' samples.

The rearrangement joins TRBV7-2 to TRBJ1-4; no firm D call. From germline, CDR1 is SGHTA and CDR2 FQGNSA. Between the trimmed V and J ends, which lost 3 bases and 1 base, there was a span of 12 bases. There are 16 residues in the CDR3. CDR3: CASSLFPKETNEKLFF. As DNA, the CDR3 is TGTGCCAGCAGCTTGTTCCCGAAGGAAACTAATGAAAAACTGTTTTTT.

The V gene is TRBV7-9, the J gene TRBJ2-1, with D possibly TRBD2 on 5 matching bases. The CDR3 is 14 residues long. Germline values: CDR1 SEHNR, CDR2 FQNEAQ (reference sequence). Trimming shortened V by 5 bases and J by 7 bases, and 15 bases separated the two germline ends. The chain's CDR3 is CASSATRSLNEQFF. The CDR3 DNA sequence: TGTGCCAGCAGCGCAACTAGGTCATTGAATGAGCAGTTCTTC.

The rearrangement joins TRBV25-1 to TRBJ2-3, with TRBD2 matching over 8 bases. The junction had 11 bases not matched to a gene; V was cut back by 1 base and J by 2 bases. The CDR3 spans 18 residues. From germline, CDR1 is MGHDK and CDR2 SYGVNS. This CDR3 is CASSEFSASGFNTDTQYF. The CDR3, as DNA: TGTGCCAGCAGTGAATTTAGTGCTAGCGGGTTTAACACAGATACGCAGTATTTT.

The rearrangement joins TRBV9 to TRBJ2-2; the D gene is possibly TRBD2 (6 bases). The CDR3 is 16 amino acids. CDR1 and CDR2 from the germline V gene are SGDLS and YYNGEE. The V end lost 5 bases, the J end lost 6 bases, and 20 bases lay between the germline ends. The CDR3 loop reads CASSITAGLAPGELFF. The CDR3 nucleotides read TGTGCCAGCAGTATTACTGCCGGGCTAGCGCCCGGGGAGCTGTTTTTT.

This chain connects TRBV5-4 to TRBJ2-7, with 11 nucleotides matching TRBD2. The V and J ends lost 2 bases and 6 bases, in that order; junction bases with no gene match: 4. Germline lookup yields CDR1 SGHNT and CDR2 YYREEE (reference sequence). This CDR3 region has 14 residues. The CDR3 bases are TGTGCCAGCAGCTTTAGCGGGAGGGCCGGCGAGCAGTACTTC. Translated, it gives CASSFSGRAGEQYF. Full variable domain (outside the CDR3, taken from reference TRBV5-4 and TRBJ2-7): ETGVTQSPTHLIKTRGQQVTLRCSSQSGHNTVSWYQQALGQGPQFIFQYYREEENGRGNFPPRFSGLQFPNYSSELNVNALELDDSALYLCASSFSGRAGEQYFGPGTRLTVT.

CDR3 nucleotides: TGTGCCAGCAGCGAAAACCCAGGGTGGAATGAGCAGTTCTTC. Translation gives CASSENPGWNEQFF. This chain links TRBV7-3 with TRBJ2-1; tentative D call: TRBD1 (5 bases). This CDR3 is 14 amino acids long. Between the trimmed V and J ends, which lost 5 bases and 7 bases, there was a span of 15 bases. Germline V gene data show CDR1 as SGHTA and CDR2 as FQGTGA.

The chain carries TRBV27 and TRBJ2-3, with TRBD2 matching over 9 bases. V lost 6 bases, J lost 3 bases, and 4 bases stayed unmatched. The CDR3 totals 14 residues. The germline gives CDR1 MNHEY, CDR2 SMNVEV (reference sequence). CDR3 DNA sequence: TGTGCCAGCAGGTTACTAGCGGGTACAGATACGCAGTATTTT. Translated, it gives CASRLLAGTDTQYF.

With respect to this clone: In the same sample, other DNA sequences code for this CDR3. The rearrangement uses TRBV27 and TRBJ1-2; 12 nucleotides match TRBD1. CDR1 is MNHEY and CDR2 is SMNVEV in the germline V gene (reference sequence). The CDR3 runs 15 residues. V lost 5 bases to trimming and J lost 4 bases; unmatched junction nucleotides: 5. The CDR3 reads CASSLGTGGAYGYTF. The CDR3 DNA reads as TGTGCCAGCAGTCTAGGGACAGGGGGCGCCTATGGCTACACCTTC.

The chain has TRBV7-9 and TRBJ1-4; D is ambiguous. Trimming took off 6 bases at V and 0 bases at J, with 20 bases between the two ends. The CDR3 is 18 amino acids. The germline V gene encodes CDR1 SEHNR and CDR2 FQNEAQ (reference sequence). CDR3 region: CASSQIPGRPATNEKLFF. CDR3 in DNA: TGTGCCAGCAGTCAAATCCCGGGCCGGCCCGCAACTAATGAAAAACTGTTTTTT.

The chain is built from TRBV19 and TRBJ2-7; D not certain. The V gene lost 7 bases and the J gene lost 3 bases, with 10 bases spanning the gap. Germline V CDR1 and CDR2: LNHDA, SQIVND (reference sequence). This CDR3 spans 12 amino acids. DNA of the CDR3: TGTGCCAGTATGGGGTCTGACTACGAGCAGTACTTC. This codes for CASMGSDYEQYF.

This clone was observed a few times. Other DNA variants within this sample encode the same CDR3. The chain carries TRBV19 and TRBJ1-1; weak D call: TRBD1 (6 bases). Germline loops: CDR1 LNHDA, CDR2 SQIVND (reference sequence). This CDR3 region has 14 residues. V gave up 3 bases and J gave up 1 base, with 9 bases separating them. CDR3: CASSMRGRNTEAFF. The CDR3 nucleotides are TGTGCCAGTAGTATGAGGGGGAGGAACACTGAAGCTTTCTTT.

Only one count was recorded for this clone. V gene TRBV11-2 combines with J gene TRBJ2-2, with TRBD2 matching 8 bases. Germline trimming cut 2 bases from V and 6 bases from J; bases unmatched to any gene: 5. Looked up from germline, CDR1 is SGHAT and CDR2 is FQNNGV. The CDR3 has 15 amino acids. CDR3 bases: TGTGCCAGCAGCTTATCGGGAGGGGCTCCCGGGGAGCTGTTTTTT. Translation: CASSLSGGAPGELFF.

In the case of this clone: The same CDR3 can be traced to other DNA sequences in this sample. The gene calls are TRBV27 and TRBJ2-7; possible D gene TRBD2, 5 bases. Germline-derived CDR1 and CDR2 are MNHEY and SMNVEV (reference sequence). The CDR3 has 16 residues. V gave up 0 bases and J gave up 0 bases, with 12 bases separating them. CDR3 region: CASSLSAGGSSYEQYF. Here the CDR3 DNA reads TGTGCCAGCAGTTTATCGGCAGGAGGCAGCTCCTACGAGCAGTACTTC.

The chain uses TRBV9 and TRBJ2-2, with a tentative D call TRBD1 (5 bases). CDR1 SGDLS and CDR2 YYNGEE come from the germline V gene. The CDR3 totals 13 residues. V lost 6 bases, J lost 1 base, and 7 bases lay in between. CDR3 region: CASTTGNTGELFF. The CDR3 DNA reads TGTGCCAGCACTACAGGGAACACCGGGGAGCTGTTTTTT.

The rearrangement joins TRBV5-5 to TRBJ2-1; 10 bases are shared with TRBD1. This CDR3 spans 16 amino acids. V was clipped by 4 bases and J by 2 bases; unmatched bases: 6. The germline V gene has CDR1 SGHKS and CDR2 YYEKEE (reference sequence). CDR3 sequence reads: CASSPRTGGTYNEQFF. The CDR3 nucleotides are TGTGCCAGCAGCCCACGGACAGGGGGAACCTACAATGAGCAGTTCTTC.

This clone came up once. The chain employs TRBV19 and TRBJ1-2; 10 positions match TRBD1. Germline V gene data show CDR1 as LNHDA and CDR2 as SQIVND (reference sequence). V shed 5 bases and J 4 bases; nucleotides not matched to a gene: 10. The CDR3 loop spans 16 amino acids. CDR3 in DNA: TGTGCCAGTAGTTCACGACAGGGGGCACTCACCTATGGCTACACCTTC. Protein: CASSSRQGALTYGYTF.

For the CDR3, the DNA is TGTGCCATGAGGGGGTTAACCGGGGAGCTGTTTTTT. As protein: CAMRGLTGELFF. The chain carries TRBV5-8 and TRBJ2-2, with a tentative D call TRBD1 (6 bases). Between the trimmed V and J ends, which lost 9 bases and 5 bases, there was a span of 11 bases. The CDR3 runs 12 residues. Germline CDR1 and CDR2: SGHTS and YDEGEE.

Turning to this clone: Other DNA sequences in this specimen translate into the identical CDR3. The J gene is TRBJ2-7, the V gene TRBV27, with D tentatively TRBD2 (5 bases). The CDR3 has 15 amino acids. The V gene's germline CDR1 is MNHEY and CDR2 SMNVEV (reference sequence). Trimming left V 5 bases short and J 0 bases short, with 14 bases between. The CDR3, as DNA: TGTGCCAGCAGTAGCGGTACGGCCGCCTCCTACGAGCAGTACTTC. Translating gives CASSSGTAASYEQYF.

The CDR3 DNA reads as TGTGCCAGCAGTGCAACCCAAACCTGGGTGGGAAACACCATATATTTT. It is translated as CASSATQTWVGNTIYF. This chain uses TRBV2 with TRBJ1-3; D unresolved. Germline CDR1 and CDR2: SNHLY and FYNNEI. This CDR3 is 16 amino acids long. Between the trimmed V and J ends, which lost 4 bases and 4 bases, there was a span of 17 bases.